The T cell receptor beta chain described here comes from a study of identical twins (dated by TCRdb to about 2016). Regarding the study in general: To test whether fetal clonotypes persist, the study used deep sequencing on TCR alpha and beta repertoires from monozygotic twins, unrelated adults of various ages, and cord blood. To rule out contamination, the twin experiments were replicated at different times with different library preparation protocols.

The library was built by means of 5' RACE. TCRdb lists the instrument as Illumina HiSeq 2000. A universal primer binding site was added through template switching, and the final cDNA carried a unique molecular identifier so that TCR cDNA molecules could be counted accurately. Specific primers in the conserved constant-segment region were used to synthesize first-strand cDNA for the TCR alpha and beta chains. To control for contamination, each cDNA library was double barcoded with a SMART-Mk sample barcode plus Illumina barcodes. TruSeq adapter sequences, together with Illumina sample barcodes, were added in two successive PCR steps. The TCR alpha and beta cDNA libraries were sequenced on the Illumina HiSeq platform using custom primers. The study's processing was this. Unique molecular identifiers were extracted from raw reads with MiGEC, and CDR3 positions were determined with MiXCR. For each individual, recombination models were inferred using an EM algorithm with the repgenHMM and IGoR tools. Shared clonotype analysis was performed with the tcR package in R, normalizing sharing by the product of cloneset sizes. Out-of-frame nonproductive sequences were analyzed to study raw recombination free of thymic and clonal selection effects. TCRdb reprocessing: public reads trimmed at Q25 with fastp, clones called with MiXCR, in-frame beta chains kept. Every CDR3 protein is listed once, alongside the most common genes and DNA of its rows. None of the V and J calls come from the authors' own analysis; TCRdb made them. This sample is represented by hundreds of thousands of distinct CDR3 sequences; about 20% of them were singletons. The ten largest make up roughly 4.3% of the sample.

Every donor was a healthy Caucasian. The twin cohort consisted of three pairs of female monozygotic twins, all aged roughly 18 to 29 years. Peripheral blood mononuclear cells were the source from which RNA for the TCR libraries was isolated. The paper as a whole reports these results and caveats: Compared with coincidental sharing between unrelated individuals, out-of-frame TCR alpha sequences shared between twins showed an excess of sequences with low generation probability. Fewer insertions were carried by abundant cord blood beta clonotypes; a weaker similar trend was observed in young adult naive repertoires, while no such trend was observed in memory repertoires. In monozygotic twins, recombination models systematically underestimated out-of-frame TCR alpha sharing, but the models matched the sharing seen between unrelated individuals. Conclusions relied on cross-sectional statistical analysis, since the same donors could not be followed over many years. Zero-insertion analyses could be partly confounded by invariant T cells such as MAIT and iNKT, although diverse VJ usage argued against such confounding for most clonotypes. Excess twin sharing in beta out-of-frame sequences was weaker because fewer shared sequences lowered the signal-to-noise ratio.

To note about this clonotype: Its antigen is unknown. No base quality values were provided; no much bigger clone lies one nucleotide off.

V is cut by 6 bases and J by 9 bases, and the space between the germline ends is 14 bases. The CDR3 starts with the cysteine, ends with the phenylalanine, and has 12 residues. Only the CDR3 portion is preserved as DNA: 36 bases, with reading frame beginning at the first base. These same data were also listed under a study on T cells expressing NK-cell markers. As the second study states: Three sorted T-cell subsets (CD3+CD56+NKG2C+, CD3+CD56+NKG2C- and CD3+CD56-NKG2C+) from fewer than 10 donors had their TCR beta-chain repertoires profiled. Among the eight sequenced donors, only one was HCMV-seronegative, while the other seven were HCMV-seropositive. To restrict sorting to alphabetaTCR-expressing T cells, an anti-gammadeltaTCR antibody was added in several experiments. In 6 or 7 donors, the dominant CD3+CD56+NKG2C+ clonotypes ranked among the top 10 CD8+ clonotypes, making up roughly 1.0-7.0% of CD8+ T cells. Those dominant clonotypes were again the most abundant among CD3+CD56-NKG2C+ cells in a few donors, at about 28.3-65%. Whether the expanded NKG2C-expressing T cell clones were specific for HCMV antigens was left unclear. The study sequenced eight donors, all healthy volunteers chosen at random: three men and five women. HCMV serostatus was determined by detecting HCMV-specific IgG in serum with a commercial ELISA kit. For about 6 donors, unsorted PBMC were also used to sequence bulk peripheral blood T-cell repertoires. MIGEC handled demultiplexing of the reads and grouping by UMI, while MiTCR was used to assemble and quantify clonotypes. To exclude erroneous sequences, only TCR cDNA sequences supported by at least two reads were retained. Downstream repertoire analysis used the tcR package, and clonotypes were matched across fractions by CDR3 nucleotide sequence plus V segment. VDJmatch was used to annotate antigen specificity against VDJdb, with one amino acid substitution in CDR3 allowed.

Here the chain combines TRBV12-3 or TRBV12-4 and TRBJ1-2, with a weak D call of TRBD1 (6 bases match). The specimen sequenced was PBMCs. This receptor was obtained from a woman aged 18-35 years in good health. Read as DNA, the sequence is TGTGCCAGCAGGATAGGGGGGGATAGCTACACCTTC. Translated, it reads CASRIGGDSYTF.